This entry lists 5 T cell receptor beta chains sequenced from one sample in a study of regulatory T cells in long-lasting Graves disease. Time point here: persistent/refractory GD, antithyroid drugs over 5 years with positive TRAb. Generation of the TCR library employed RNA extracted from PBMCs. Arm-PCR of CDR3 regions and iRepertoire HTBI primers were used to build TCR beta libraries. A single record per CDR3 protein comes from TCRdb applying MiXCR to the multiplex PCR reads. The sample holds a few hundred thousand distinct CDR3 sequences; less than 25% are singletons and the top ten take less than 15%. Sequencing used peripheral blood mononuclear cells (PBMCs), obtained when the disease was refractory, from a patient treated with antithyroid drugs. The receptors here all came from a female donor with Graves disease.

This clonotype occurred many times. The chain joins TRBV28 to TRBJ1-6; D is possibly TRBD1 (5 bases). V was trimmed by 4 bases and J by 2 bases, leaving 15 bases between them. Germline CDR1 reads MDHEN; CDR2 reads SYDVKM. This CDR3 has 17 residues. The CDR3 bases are TGTGCCAGCAGTTCCAGGGTGGCTCTCCCCTATAATTCACCCCTCCACTTT. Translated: CASSSRVALPYNSPLHF.

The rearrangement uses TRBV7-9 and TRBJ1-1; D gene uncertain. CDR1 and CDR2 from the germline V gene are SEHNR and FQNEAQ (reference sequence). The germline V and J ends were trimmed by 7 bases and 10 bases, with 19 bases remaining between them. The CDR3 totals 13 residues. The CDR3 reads CASTSGSAGAAFF. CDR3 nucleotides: TGTGCCAGCACCTCCGGGTCGGCCGGAGCAGCTTTCTTT. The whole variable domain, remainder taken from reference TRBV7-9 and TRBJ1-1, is DTGVSQNPRHKITKRGQNVTFRCDPISEHNRLYWYRQTLGQGPEFLTYFQNEAQLEKSRLLSDRFSAERPKGSFSTLEIQRTEQGDSAMYLCASTSGSAGAAFFGQGTRLTVV.

CDR3 DNA: TGTGCCAGCAGTCTGGACAGGGGGGTCCAGCATTTT. The encoded protein is CASSLDRGVQHF. The chain carries TRBV28 and TRBJ1-5; 10 bases are a match to TRBD1. V was pared by 5 bases and J by 12 bases, with 4 bases of the junction left unmatched. Germline CDR1 is MDHEN and CDR2 is SYDVKM. The CDR3 runs 12 residues.

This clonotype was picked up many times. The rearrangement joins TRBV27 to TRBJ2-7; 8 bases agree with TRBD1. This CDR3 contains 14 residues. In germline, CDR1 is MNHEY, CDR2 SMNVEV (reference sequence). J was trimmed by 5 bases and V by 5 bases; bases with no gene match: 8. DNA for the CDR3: TGTGCCAGCAGTCCAACCCAGGGGGCGAACGAGCAGTACTTC. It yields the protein CASSPTQGANEQYF.

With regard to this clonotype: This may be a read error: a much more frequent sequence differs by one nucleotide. CDR3 nucleotide sequence: TGTGCCAGCAGAAGGGACAGGGGGCGAAGCAATCAGCCCCAGCATTTT. Its translation is CASRRDRGRSNQPQHF. The rearrangement links TRBV6-1 to TRBJ1-5, with 12 bases aligning to TRBD1. J lost 1 base, V lost 6 bases, and 4 bases had no gene match. CDR3 size: 16 residues. Germline V gene sequence: CDR1 MNHNS, CDR2 SASEGT.